The 12 T cell receptor beta chains reported below all come from one sample, sequenced in a study of cytomegalovirus exposure and HLA in healthy donors. The PCR made use of 60 Vbeta and 13 Jbeta primers. Sequenced by immunoSEQ multiplex PCR; TCRdb stores in-frame clones only, minus some. This sample carries 150,000 to 180,000 clones, around 82% of them seen once, and the ten largest clones take approximately 5.6%. Sequencing input: PBMCs. The receptors derive from a woman between 40 and 55 years old in good health and CMV-seropositive.

This clone showed up just once. V is TRBV7-6 and J is TRBJ2-1, with a tentative D call TRBD2 (5 bases). This CDR3 has 15 amino acids. The germline CDR1 and CDR2 sequences are SGHVS and FNYEAQ. V lost 5 bases and J 9 bases, leaving 20 bases between the germline ends. This CDR3 is CASSPEGVFRSEQFF. Here the CDR3 DNA reads TGTGCCAGCAGCCCAGAGGGAGTCTTTCGGAGTGAGCAGTTCTTC.

This chain connects TRBV19 to TRBJ1-5; possibly TRBD1 for D (6 bases). The CDR3 runs 14 residues. CDR1 is LNHDA, CDR2 SQIVND, per germline (reference sequence). Trimming pared 5 bases from V and 6 bases from J, leaving 14 bases between. CDR3 sequence (DNA): TGTGCCAGTAGTCGAAACAGGGTTAGTCAGCCCCAGCATTTT. Translating gives CASSRNRVSQPQHF.

This chain connects TRBV5-4 to TRBJ2-7, with 9 positions matching TRBD2. Germline V gene sequence: CDR1 SGHNT, CDR2 YYREEE (reference sequence). The CDR3 has 15 amino acids. V shed 4 bases, J shed 2 bases, and the junction held 7 bases outside the gene matches. The CDR3 loop is CASSRDLAGTYEQYF. As DNA, the CDR3 is TGTGCCAGCAGCCGAGACCTAGCGGGGACCTACGAGCAGTACTTC.

V and J are TRBV10-3 and TRBJ2-1, with D possibly TRBD1 on 6 matching bases. This CDR3 contains 17 residues. Germline values: CDR1 ENHRY, CDR2 SYGVKD. Trimming shortened V by 0 bases and J by 5 bases, and 17 bases separated the two germline ends. The CDR3 here is CAISESYRVLGDNEQFF. CDR3 sequence (DNA): TGTGCCATCAGTGAGTCTTACAGGGTTTTGGGGGACAATGAGCAGTTCTTC.

J is TRBJ2-1 and V is TRBV14; D remains ambiguous. V was trimmed by 6 bases and J by 6 bases, leaving 15 bases between them. The CDR3 has 14 amino acids. The germline CDR1 and CDR2 sequences are SGHDN and FVKESK. CDR3 nucleotides: TGTGCCAGCAGTTTCGGGTCTCGAGGCAATGAGCAGTTCTTC. This encodes CASSFGSRGNEQFF.

This sequence joins TRBV19 and TRBJ2-3, with TRBD1 as a possible D gene (6 bases). The ends were cut back, 5 bases at V and 5 bases at J, with 17 bases in the middle. Germline V gives CDR1 LNHDA, CDR2 SQIVND (reference sequence). This CDR3 region has 15 residues. CDR3 protein: CASSPLGQGIDTQYF. CDR3 nucleotide sequence: TGTGCCAGTAGTCCGCTAGGGCAGGGGATAGATACGCAGTATTTT.

Here the CDR3 reads CASSPQKRTETQYF. CDR3 coding DNA: TGTGCCAGCTCACCACAGAAGAGAACGGAGACCCAGTACTTC. V usage is TRBV18 and J usage is TRBJ2-5; D is ambiguous. Looked up from germline, CDR1 is KGHSH and CDR2 is LQKENI. This CDR3 has 14 amino acids. Trimming removed 1 base at V and 5 bases at J, with 11 bases between.

J is TRBJ2-1 and V is TRBV6-1; D may be TRBD2 (7 bases). Germline CDR1 and CDR2: MNHNS and SASEGT. Trimming shortened V by 3 bases and J by 9 bases, and 18 bases separated the two germline ends. This CDR3 is built from 15 residues. DNA of the CDR3: TGTGCCAGCAGTGATTGGGGGCTAGCGGAGGGTGAGCAGTTCTTC. This gives the protein CASSDWGLAEGEQFF.

The V call is TRBV5-4, the J call TRBJ2-3; 7 bases are a match to TRBD2. Germline CDR1 reads SGHNT; CDR2 reads YYREEE (reference sequence). This CDR3 region has 14 residues. Trimming cost V 4 bases and J 4 bases; bases outside gene matches: 6. The CDR3 is CASSSGLVPDTQYF. Written as DNA, the CDR3 is TGTGCCAGCAGCAGCGGACTAGTTCCAGATACGCAGTATTTT.

The rearrangement joins TRBV2 to TRBJ2-1; 12 positions match TRBD2. The CDR3 has 16 amino acids. CDR1 and CDR2 (germline): SNHLY, FYNNEI. J gave up 4 bases and V 6 bases, and 7 bases lay outside the gene matches. In DNA form, the CDR3 reads TGTGCCAGCAGGACTAGCGGGGGCCCCTATTACAATGAGCAGTTCTTC. It translates to CASRTSGGPYYNEQFF.

This sequence joins TRBV30 and TRBJ2-7, with TRBD1 identical over 10 bases. The CDR3 covers 14 residues. V lost 3 bases, J lost 3 bases, and 5 bases stayed unmatched. Looked up from germline, CDR1 is GTSNPN and CDR2 is SVGIG (reference sequence). Here the CDR3 reads CAWRGQGDYYEQYF. The CDR3 DNA is TGTGCCTGGAGAGGACAGGGGGATTACTACGAGCAGTACTTC.

The chain links TRBV12-5 to TRBJ2-7; no clear D gene. Germline lookup yields CDR1 LGHNT and CDR2 FRNRAP. V shed 2 bases and J shed 6 bases, with 23 bases lying between them. There are 17 residues in the CDR3. CDR3 in DNA: TGTGCTAGTGGTTTGACCACGACCTTCCAAGAAAGGAGCGAGCAGTACTTC. It codes for CASGLTTTFQERSEQYF.